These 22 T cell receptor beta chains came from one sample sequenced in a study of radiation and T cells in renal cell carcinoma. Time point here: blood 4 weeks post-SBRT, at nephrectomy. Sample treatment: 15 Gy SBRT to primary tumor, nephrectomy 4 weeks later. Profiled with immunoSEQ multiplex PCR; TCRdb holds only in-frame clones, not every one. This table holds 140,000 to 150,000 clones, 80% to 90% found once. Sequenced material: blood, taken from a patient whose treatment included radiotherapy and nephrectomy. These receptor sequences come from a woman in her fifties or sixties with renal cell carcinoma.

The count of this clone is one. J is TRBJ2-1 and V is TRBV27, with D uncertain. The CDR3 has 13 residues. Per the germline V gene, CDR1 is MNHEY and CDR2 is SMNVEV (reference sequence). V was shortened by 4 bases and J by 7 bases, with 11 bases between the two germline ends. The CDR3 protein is CASSSNVGNEQFF. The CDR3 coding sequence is TGTGCCAGCAGTTCCAACGTCGGGAATGAGCAGTTCTTC.

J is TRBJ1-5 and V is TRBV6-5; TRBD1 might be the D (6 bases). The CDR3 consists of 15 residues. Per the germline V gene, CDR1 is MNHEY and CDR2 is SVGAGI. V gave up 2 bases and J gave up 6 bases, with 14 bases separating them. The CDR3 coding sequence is TGTGCCAGCAGTTACCACACAGGGTCCAGTCAGCCCCAGCATTTT. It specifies CASSYHTGSSQPQHF.

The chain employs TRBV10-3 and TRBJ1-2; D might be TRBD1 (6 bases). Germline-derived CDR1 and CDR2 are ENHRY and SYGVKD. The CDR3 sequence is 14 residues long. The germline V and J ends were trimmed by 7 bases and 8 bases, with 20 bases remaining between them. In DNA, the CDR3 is TGTGCCATCATGGTAGGGGGGCCGAACGGCGGCTACACCTTC. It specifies CAIMVGGPNGGYTF.

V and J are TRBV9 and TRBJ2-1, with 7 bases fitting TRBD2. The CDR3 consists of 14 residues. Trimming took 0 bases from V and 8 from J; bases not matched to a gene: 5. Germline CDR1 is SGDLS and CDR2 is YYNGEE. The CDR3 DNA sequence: TGTGCCAGCAGCGTAGGGCTAGGGAGGGATGAGCAGTTCTTC. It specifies CASSVGLGRDEQFF.

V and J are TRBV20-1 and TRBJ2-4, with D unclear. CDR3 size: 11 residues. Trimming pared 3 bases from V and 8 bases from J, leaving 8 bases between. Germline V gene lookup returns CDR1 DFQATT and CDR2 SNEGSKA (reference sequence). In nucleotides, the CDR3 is TGCAGTGCTAGGTTACCGGACATTCAGTACTTC. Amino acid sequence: CSARLPDIQYF.

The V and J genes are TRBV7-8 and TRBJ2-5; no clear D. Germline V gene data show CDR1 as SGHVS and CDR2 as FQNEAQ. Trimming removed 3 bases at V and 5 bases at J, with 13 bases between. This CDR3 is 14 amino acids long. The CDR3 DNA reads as TGTGCCAGCAGCTTTTCGACGTTAGGGGAGACCCAGTACTTC. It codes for CASSFSTLGETQYF.

The chain's CDR3 is CASSESAVIGGETQYF. CDR3 sequence (DNA): TGTGCCAGCAGTGAATCTGCGGTAATAGGTGGAGAGACCCAGTACTTC. This chain links TRBV6-1 with TRBJ2-5; D gene unclear. The CDR3 is 16 amino acids. The V end lost 2 bases, the J end lost 4 bases, and 17 bases lay between the germline ends. CDR1 and CDR2 (germline): MNHNS, SASEGT.

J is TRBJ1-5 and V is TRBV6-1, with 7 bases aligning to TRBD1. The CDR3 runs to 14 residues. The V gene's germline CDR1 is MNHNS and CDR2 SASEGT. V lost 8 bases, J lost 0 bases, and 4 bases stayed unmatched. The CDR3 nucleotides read TGTGCCAGCGAGGGACAGCCTAGCAATCAGCCCCAGCATTTT. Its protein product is CASEGQPSNQPQHF.

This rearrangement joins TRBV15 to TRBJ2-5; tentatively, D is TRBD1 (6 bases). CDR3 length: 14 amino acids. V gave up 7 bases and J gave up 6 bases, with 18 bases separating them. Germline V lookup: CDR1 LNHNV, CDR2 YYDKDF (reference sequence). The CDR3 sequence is CATTTGQSFQTQYF. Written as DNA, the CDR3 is TGTGCCACCACGACCGGACAGAGTTTCCAGACCCAGTACTTC.

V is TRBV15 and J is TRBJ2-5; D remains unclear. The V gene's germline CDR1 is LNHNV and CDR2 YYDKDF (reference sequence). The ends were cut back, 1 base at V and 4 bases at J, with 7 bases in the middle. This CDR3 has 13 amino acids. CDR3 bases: TGTGCCACCAGCAGAGCCGCGAGAGAGACCCAGTACTTC. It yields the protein CATSRAARETQYF.

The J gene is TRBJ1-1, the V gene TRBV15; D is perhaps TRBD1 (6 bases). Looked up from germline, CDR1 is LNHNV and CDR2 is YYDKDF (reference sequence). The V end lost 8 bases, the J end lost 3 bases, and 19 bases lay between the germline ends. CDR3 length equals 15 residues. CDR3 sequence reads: CATVPGGLRDTEAFF. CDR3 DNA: TGTGCCACCGTACCTGGGGGCCTCCGCGACACTGAAGCTTTCTTT.

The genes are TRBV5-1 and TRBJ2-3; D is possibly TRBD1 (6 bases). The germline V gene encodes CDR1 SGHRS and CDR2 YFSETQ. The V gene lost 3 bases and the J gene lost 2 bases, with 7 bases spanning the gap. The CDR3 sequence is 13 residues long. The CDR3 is CASSSGDTDTQYF. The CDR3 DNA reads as TGCGCCAGCAGCTCAGGGGACACAGATACGCAGTATTTT.

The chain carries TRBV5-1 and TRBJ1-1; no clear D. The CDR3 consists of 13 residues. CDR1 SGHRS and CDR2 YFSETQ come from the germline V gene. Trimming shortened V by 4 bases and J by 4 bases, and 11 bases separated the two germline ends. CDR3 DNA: TGCGCCAGCAGCGGTCGGGTGGGCACTGAAGCTTTCTTT. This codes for CASSGRVGTEAFF.

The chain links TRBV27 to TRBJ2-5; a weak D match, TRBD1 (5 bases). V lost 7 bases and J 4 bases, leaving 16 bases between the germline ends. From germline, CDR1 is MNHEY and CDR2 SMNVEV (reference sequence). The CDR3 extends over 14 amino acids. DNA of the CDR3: TGTGCCAGCACCTCGCAGGGTAGAGGAGAGACCCAGTACTTC. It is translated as CASTSQGRGETQYF.

CDR3 DNA: TGTGCCAGCAGTCCGGGCCAAAAAAACATTCAGTACTTC. This translates into CASSPGQKNIQYF. The chain has TRBV6-6 and TRBJ2-4; D remains unclear. V was trimmed by 5 bases and J by 4 bases, leaving 9 bases between them. The CDR3 covers 13 residues. The germline V gene has CDR1 MNHNY and CDR2 SVGAGI (reference sequence).

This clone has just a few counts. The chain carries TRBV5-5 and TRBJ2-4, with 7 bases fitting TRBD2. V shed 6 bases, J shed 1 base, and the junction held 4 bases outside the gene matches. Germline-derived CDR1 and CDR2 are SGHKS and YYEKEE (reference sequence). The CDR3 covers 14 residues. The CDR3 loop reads CASIPGGAKNIQYF. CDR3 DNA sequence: TGTGCCAGCATTCCCGGGGGGGCCAAAAACATTCAGTACTTC.

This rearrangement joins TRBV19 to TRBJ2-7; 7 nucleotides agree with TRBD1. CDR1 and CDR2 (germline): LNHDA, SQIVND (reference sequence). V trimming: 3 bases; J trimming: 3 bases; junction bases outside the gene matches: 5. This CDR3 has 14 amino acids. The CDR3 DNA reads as TGTGCCAGTAGTATGGGGACAGAAAACTACGAGCAGTACTTC. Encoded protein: CASSMGTENYEQYF. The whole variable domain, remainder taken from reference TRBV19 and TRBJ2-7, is DGGITQSPKYLFRKEGQNVTLSCEQNLNHDAMYWYRQDPGQGLRLIYYSQIVNDFQKGDIAEGYSVSREKKESFPLTVTSAQKNPTAFYLCASSMGTENYEQYFGPGTRLTVT.

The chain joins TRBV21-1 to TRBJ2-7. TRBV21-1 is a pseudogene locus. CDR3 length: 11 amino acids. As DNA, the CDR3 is TGTGCCAGCAGCACTGACTACGAGCAGTACTTC. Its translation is CASSTDYEQYF.

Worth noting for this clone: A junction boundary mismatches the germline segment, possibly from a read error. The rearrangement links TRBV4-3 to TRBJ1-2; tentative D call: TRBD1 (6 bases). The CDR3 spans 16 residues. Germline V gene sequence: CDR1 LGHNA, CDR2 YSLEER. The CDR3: CASNQMYRATGYGYTF. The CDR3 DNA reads TGCGCCAGCAACCAAATGTACAGGGCAACAGGCTATGGCTACACCTTC.

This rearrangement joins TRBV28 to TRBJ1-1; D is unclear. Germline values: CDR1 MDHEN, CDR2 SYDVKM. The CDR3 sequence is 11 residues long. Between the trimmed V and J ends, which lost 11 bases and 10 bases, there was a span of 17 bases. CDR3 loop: CAARGRDTAFF. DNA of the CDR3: TGTGCCGCTCGCGGGAGGGATACAGCTTTCTTT.

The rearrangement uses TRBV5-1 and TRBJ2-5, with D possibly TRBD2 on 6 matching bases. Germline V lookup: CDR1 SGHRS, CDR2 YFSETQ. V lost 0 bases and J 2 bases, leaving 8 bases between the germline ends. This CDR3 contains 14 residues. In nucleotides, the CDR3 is TGCGCCAGCAGCTTGGGGGACTCACAAGAGACCCAGTACTTC. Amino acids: CASSLGDSQETQYF.

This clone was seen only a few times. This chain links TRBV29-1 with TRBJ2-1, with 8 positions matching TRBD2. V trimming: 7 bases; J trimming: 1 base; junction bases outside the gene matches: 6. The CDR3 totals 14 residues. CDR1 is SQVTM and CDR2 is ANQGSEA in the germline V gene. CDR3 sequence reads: CSAPQRESYNEQFF. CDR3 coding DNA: TGCAGCGCACCCCAGCGGGAGTCCTACAATGAGCAGTTCTTC.